This TCR beta chain came from a study of cytomegalovirus exposure and HLA in healthy donors. Comment on this clone: The antigen remains unidentified.

The PCR ran on 60 Vbeta and 13 Jbeta primers. Measured with immunoSEQ multiplex PCR; TCRdb has only the in-frame clones, and not every one. The sample has 95,000 to 100,000 clones, around 76% seen once. Study-level results: Roughly uniform sequencing depth across donors was assumed, possibly incorrectly.

The receptor's source is a man between 35 and 55 years old in good health and CMV-seropositive. The specimen sequenced was PBMCs.

CDR3 sequence (DNA): TGCAGCATGACAGGATCGGGTCCCCCAGATACGCAGTATTTT. Its translation is CSMTGSGPPDTQYF. The V gene is TRBV29-1, the J gene TRBJ2-3, with D perhaps matching TRBD1 (6 bases). Trimming stripped 8 bases from V and 4 bases from J, with 19 bases between. The CDR3 extends over 14 amino acids. Germline-derived CDR1 and CDR2 are SQVTM and ANQGSEA.